A single sample gave rise to the 27 T cell receptor beta chains below, sequenced in a study of early T cells in non-severe SARS-CoV-2 infection. TCRdb redid the calling of the 5' RACE reads with MiXCR, one entry per CDR3 protein. The sample yields around 59,000 distinct CDR3 sequences, 8% to 9.5% seen once. Sequenced sample: whole blood. Receptors were obtained from an adult who was a healthcare worker with PCR-confirmed SARS-CoV-2 infection or an uninfected control (not recorded which).

This clonotype occurred many times. The chain combines TRBV12-3 or TRBV12-4 with TRBJ1-1; the D gene is possibly TRBD1 (5 bases). V lost 8 bases to trimming and J lost 1 base, with 20 bases between them. CDR3 size: 16 residues. CDR3 in amino acids: CASREQWGGTNTEAFF. CDR3 DNA: TGTGCCAGCCGAGAACAGTGGGGGGGGACGAACACTGAAGCTTTCTTT.

With regard to this clonotype: A much larger clonotype is one base distant, so this may be a read error. The chain couples TRBV20-1 to TRBJ2-6; D not certain. V dropped 5 bases and J dropped 1 base, with 6 bases sitting between them. Germline V CDR1 and CDR2: DFQATT, SNEGSKA (reference sequence). CDR3 length equals 13 residues. The CDR3 region is CSACTSGANVLTF. The CDR3 coding sequence is TGCAGTGCTTGTACTTCTGGGGCCAACGTCCTGACTTTC.

This clonotype was seen a handful of times. The chain joins TRBV7-9 to TRBJ2-3; a weak D match, TRBD1 (5 bases). Trimming took off 3 bases at V and 4 bases at J, with 11 bases between the two ends. In germline, CDR1 is SEHNR, CDR2 FQNEAQ (reference sequence). This CDR3 region has 14 residues. DNA for the CDR3: TGTGCCAGCAGCTTCGACAGCCGGGCAGATACGCAGTATTTT. Its protein is CASSFDSRADTQYF.

This clonotype was seen at least ten times. V is TRBV6-6 and J is TRBJ2-3; 14 bases fit TRBD2. CDR3 length equals 17 residues. CDR1 is MNHNY and CDR2 is SVGAGI in the germline V gene (reference sequence). V was clipped by 2 bases and J by 13 bases; unmatched bases: 14. The CDR3 sequence is CASSYRVPGTSGSWEYF. The CDR3, as DNA: TGTGCCAGCAGTTACAGGGTACCGGGGACTAGCGGGAGCTGGGAGTATTTT.

This clonotype was recorded at least ten times. This chain's CDR3 is CATSRELGATLGNTEAFF. DNA for the CDR3: TGTGCCACCAGCAGGGAACTGGGGGCTACCCTTGGGAACACTGAAGCTTTCTTT. The chain recombines TRBV15 with TRBJ1-1; TRBD1 is a possible D gene (6 bases). V was cut by 3 bases and J by 1 base, with 21 bases left in between. In germline, CDR1 is LNHNV, CDR2 YYDKDF (reference sequence). The CDR3 is 18 residues long. Using reference TRBV15 and TRBJ1-1 for the parts outside the CDR3, the full variable domain is DAMVIQNPRYQVTQFGKPVTLSCSQTLNHNVMYWYQQKSSQAPKLLFHYYDKDFNNEADTPDNFQSRRPNTSFCFLDIRSPGLGDTAMYLCATSRELGATLGNTEAFFGQGTRLTVV.

The chain employs TRBV12-3 or TRBV12-4 and TRBJ2-3, with TRBD2 matching 16 bases. The trim removed 10 bases at V and 4 bases at J, leaving 5 bases unmatched. The CDR3 sequence is 15 residues long. This CDR3 reads CATGTSGRVPDTQYF. CDR3 nucleotides: TGTGCCACCGGGACTAGCGGGAGGGTACCAGATACGCAGTATTTT.

This clonotype was recorded at least ten times. The chain has TRBV7-9 and TRBJ2-1; 7 bases match TRBD2. Germline CDR1 SEHNR, CDR2 FQNEAQ (reference sequence). V gave up 1 base and J gave up 4 bases; unmatched junction bases: 4. This CDR3 region has 15 residues. CDR3 loop: CASSLGRGGYNEQFF. The CDR3 DNA is TGTGCCAGCAGCTTAGGGCGGGGAGGGTACAATGAGCAGTTCTTC.

This chain joins TRBV20-1 and TRBJ2-7; D is uncertain. The CDR3 has 13 amino acids. V was trimmed by 3 bases and J by 3 bases, leaving 12 bases between them. Germline V gene lookup returns CDR1 DFQATT and CDR2 SNEGSKA (reference sequence). CDR3 DNA: TGCAGTGCTAGGAAGGATGGCTACTACGAGCAGTACTTC. It codes for CSARKDGYYEQYF.

Ten or more counts support this clonotype. The chain recombines TRBV5-5 with TRBJ2-6; D is undetermined. The CDR3 spans 16 residues. Trimming removed 0 bases at V and 1 base at J, with 8 bases between. Germline V gene lookup returns CDR1 SGHKS and CDR2 YYEKEE (reference sequence). In DNA, the CDR3 is TGTGCCAGCAGCTTGGCCGGCTTATCTGGGGCCAACGTCCTGACTTTC. Translation: CASSLAGLSGANVLTF. Full variable domain (outside the CDR3, taken from reference TRBV5-5 and TRBJ2-6): DAGVTQSPTHLIKTRGQQVTLRCSPISGHKSVSWYQQVLGQGPQFIFQYYEKEERGRGNFPDRFSARQFPNYSSELNVNALLLGDSALYLCASSLAGLSGANVLTFGAGSRLTVL.

This clonotype was counted at least ten times. The rearrangement uses TRBV29-1 and TRBJ2-3; D may be TRBD2 (5 bases). Trimming took off 3 bases at V and 0 bases at J, with 7 bases between the two ends. CDR1 SQVTM and CDR2 ANQGSEA come from the germline V gene. This CDR3 is built from 13 residues. For the CDR3, the DNA is TGCAGCGTTGACGGGGTTAGCACAGATACGCAGTATTTT. Its translation: CSVDGVSTDTQYF.

The chain carries TRBV5-1 and TRBJ2-2; 9 bases are a match to TRBD2. V was clipped by 1 base and J by 6 bases; unmatched bases: 4. The germline gives CDR1 SGHRS, CDR2 YFSETQ. This CDR3 comprises 15 residues. DNA of the CDR3: TGCGCCAGCAGCTTGCCTAGCGGGATGCCCGGGGAGCTGTTTTTT. This codes for CASSLPSGMPGELFF.

In this sample, this clonotype turned up many times. In DNA form, the CDR3 reads TGTGCCAGCAGTTTCGGCAGGGTTGGAGATACGCAGTATTTT. This codes for CASSFGRVGDTQYF. This chain connects TRBV12-3 or TRBV12-4 to TRBJ2-3; D may be TRBD1 (5 bases). The length of the CDR3 is 14 residues. Trimming removed 3 bases at V and 5 bases at J, with 12 bases between.

DNA for the CDR3: TGTGCCACCAGCGGGGAACAGGGCGGCAATCAGCCCCAGCATTTT. Its protein is CATSGEQGGNQPQHF. J is TRBJ1-5 and V is TRBV15; maybe TRBD1 (6 bases). Germline V gives CDR1 LNHNV, CDR2 YYDKDF (reference sequence). The V gene lost 5 bases and the J gene lost 2 bases, with 13 bases spanning the gap. There are 15 residues in the CDR3.

Ten or more counts support this clonotype. The V and J genes are TRBV7-2 and TRBJ2-3; 10 bases map to TRBD2. After removal of 2 bases from V and 4 bases from J, the junction contained 15 bases not matched to a gene. This CDR3 has 19 amino acids. Germline V gene lookup returns CDR1 SGHTA and CDR2 FQGNSA. The CDR3 nucleotides are TGTGCCAGCAGCTTAATACCGTGGGGGCTAGCGGGAGACGCAGATACGCAGTATTTT. It yields the protein CASSLIPWGLAGDADTQYF. Supplemented by reference TRBV7-2 and TRBJ2-3, the full variable domain reads GAGVSQSPSNKVTEKGKDVELRCDPISGHTALYWYRQSLGQGLEFLIYFQGNSAPDKSGLPSDRFSAERTGGSVSTLTIQRTQQEDSAVYLCASSLIPWGLAGDADTQYFGPGTRLTVL.

This clonotype has just a few counts. This chain connects TRBV27 to TRBJ2-6; D is unclear. Germline V gene lookup returns CDR1 MNHEY and CDR2 SMNVEV (reference sequence). The CDR3 is 15 residues long. With 5 bases removed from V and 0 bases from J, the gap between germline ends came to 8 bases. CDR3 DNA: TGTGCCAGCAGTCCCCATACCTCTGGGGCCAACGTCCTGACTTTC. Amino acids: CASSPHTSGANVLTF.

This clonotype appeared a few times. J is TRBJ2-5 and V is TRBV29-1; D is unresolved. Germline V lookup: CDR1 SQVTM, CDR2 ANQGSEA. The germline V and J ends were trimmed by 3 bases and 7 bases, with 6 bases remaining between them. The CDR3 has 10 residues. DNA for the CDR3: TGCAGCGTTGATAGTGGGACCCAGTACTTC. This codes for CSVDSGTQYF.

This clonotype was detected only a few times. The V call is TRBV27, the J call TRBJ2-1; 10 bases fit TRBD1. With V trimmed by 1 base and J by 6 bases, 12 bases remained unmatched. Germline V gene data show CDR1 as MNHEY and CDR2 as SMNVEV (reference sequence). The CDR3 length is 18 residues. The CDR3 DNA reads as TGTGCCAGCAGTTTATACCCCCCCGGGACAGGGGTTGCCAATGAGCAGTTCTTC. It translates to CASSLYPPGTGVANEQFF.

This clonotype was picked up many times. The chain links TRBV28 to TRBJ2-7, with D unclear. Trimming took off 3 bases at V and 2 bases at J, with 11 bases between the two ends. The CDR3 is 14 residues long. In germline, CDR1 is MDHEN, CDR2 SYDVKM. CDR3 residues: CASSFLSETYEQYF. CDR3 in DNA: TGTGCCAGCAGTTTTCTGTCGGAAACCTACGAGCAGTACTTC.

J is TRBJ1-6 and V is TRBV6-6, with 8 bases that match TRBD1. The CDR3 is 16 residues long. V shed 2 bases, J shed 5 bases, and the junction held 5 bases outside the gene matches. CDR1 MNHNY and CDR2 SVGAGI come from the germline V gene (reference sequence). CDR3 loop: CASSYPTGANNSPLHF. CDR3 bases: TGTGCCAGCAGTTACCCGACAGGGGCAAATAATTCACCCCTCCACTTT.

The chain uses TRBV5-1 and TRBJ1-5, with 10 bases that match TRBD1. The germline gives CDR1 SGHRS, CDR2 YFSETQ. J was trimmed by 7 bases and V by 3 bases; bases with no gene match: 10. The CDR3 is made up of 16 amino acids. The CDR3 DNA follows: TGCGCCAGCAGCTGGGGGACAGGGGACTCTCGGCAGCCCCAGCATTTT. Residues: CASSWGTGDSRQPQHF.

This clonotype came up many times. The rearrangement uses TRBV27 and TRBJ2-7; D might be TRBD1 (5 bases). The V gene's germline CDR1 is MNHEY and CDR2 SMNVEV (reference sequence). The CDR3 has 12 residues. V was trimmed by 5 bases and J by 6 bases, leaving 11 bases between them. The DNA for the CDR3 is TGTGCCAGCAGTGCAGGGTTTGGCGAGCAGTACTTC. Amino acids: CASSAGFGEQYF.

This clonotype was seen many times. V is TRBV29-1 and J is TRBJ1-1; 8 bases map to TRBD1. Germline V lookup: CDR1 SQVTM, CDR2 ANQGSEA. Unmatched junction bases numbered 7, after V lost 7 bases and J lost 6 bases. The CDR3 has 12 amino acids. The CDR3 nucleotides read TGCAGCGCCCGACAGGGGACGGCTGAAGCTTTCTTT. Translation gives CSARQGTAEAFF.

The table lists this clonotype with a few counts. The genes are TRBV9 and TRBJ2-5; the D gene is possibly TRBD2 (6 bases). Between the trimmed V and J ends, which lost 0 bases and 4 bases, there was a span of 10 bases. CDR1 is SGDLS and CDR2 is YYNGEE in the germline V gene. The CDR3 loop spans 14 amino acids. The CDR3 nucleotides read TGTGCCAGCAGCGTAGCGGGAGATCCAGAGACCCAGTACTTC. Protein sequence: CASSVAGDPETQYF.

The chain has TRBV6-5 and TRBJ2-7, with D possibly being TRBD2 (5 bases). V dropped 6 bases and J dropped 2 bases, with 14 bases sitting between them. In germline, CDR1 is MNHEY, CDR2 SVGAGI. The CDR3 loop spans 14 amino acids. The CDR3 DNA is TGTGCCAGCAGCGTGTTAGCGCCAACCTACGAGCAGTACTTC. It encodes CASSVLAPTYEQYF.

This clonotype was picked up many times. CDR3 sequence reads: CSASGSVSYNEQFF. CDR3 bases: TGCAGTGCTAGCGGGAGTGTCTCCTACAATGAGCAGTTCTTC. V is TRBV20-1 and J is TRBJ2-1, with D perhaps TRBD2 (6 bases). The CDR3 covers 14 residues. Trimming shortened V by 3 bases and J by 0 bases, and 9 bases separated the two germline ends. Germline assignment: CDR1 DFQATT and CDR2 SNEGSKA (reference sequence).

The chain carries TRBV7-3 and TRBJ2-1, with a possible D match to TRBD2 (6 bases). Trimming removed 2 bases at V and 10 bases at J, with 18 bases between. Germline CDR1 SGHTA, CDR2 FQGTGA. The CDR3 is 15 amino acids. CDR3 sequence: CASSLQEGPTREQFF. CDR3 DNA sequence: TGTGCCAGCAGCTTACAGGAGGGTCCGACGAGGGAGCAGTTCTTC.

The table lists this clonotype with a few counts. This chain connects TRBV5-4 to TRBJ2-2; TRBD1 agrees at 9 bases. CDR1 SGHNT and CDR2 YYREEE come from the germline V gene (reference sequence). Unmatched junction bases numbered 9, after V lost 4 bases and J lost 8 bases. This CDR3 has 15 amino acids. The CDR3 loop is CASSLGDREAGELFF. CDR3 nucleotide sequence: TGTGCCAGCAGCCTAGGGGACAGGGAGGCTGGGGAGCTGTTTTTT.